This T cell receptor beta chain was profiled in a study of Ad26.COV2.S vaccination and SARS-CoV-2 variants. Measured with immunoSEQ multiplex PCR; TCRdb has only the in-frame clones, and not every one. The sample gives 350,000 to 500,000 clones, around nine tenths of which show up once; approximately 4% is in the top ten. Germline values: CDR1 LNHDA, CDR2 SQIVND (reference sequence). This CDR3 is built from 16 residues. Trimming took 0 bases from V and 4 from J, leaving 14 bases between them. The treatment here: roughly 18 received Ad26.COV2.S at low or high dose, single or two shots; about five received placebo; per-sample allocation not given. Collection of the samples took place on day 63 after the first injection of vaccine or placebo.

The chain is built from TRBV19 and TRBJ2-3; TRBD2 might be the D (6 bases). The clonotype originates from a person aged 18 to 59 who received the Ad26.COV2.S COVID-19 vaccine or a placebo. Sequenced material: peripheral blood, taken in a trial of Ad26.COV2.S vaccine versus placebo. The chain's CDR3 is CASSIDTTSTPDTQYF. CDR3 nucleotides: TGTGCCAGTAGTATAGATACCACTAGCACCCCAGATACGCAGTATTTT.